The sequence of this T cell receptor (beta chain) was determined in a study of CD4+ T cells in melanoma. Repertoires were generated with immunoSEQ multiplex PCR, while TCRdb's copy carries only in-frame clones and drops some. The sample consists of roughly 140,000 clones, about 90% of them appearing once. V shed 4 bases and J shed 4 bases, with 9 bases lying between them. CDR1 and CDR2 from the germline V gene are SGHRS and YFSETQ. The CDR3 totals 12 residues. This clonotype was sampled from a human donor with melanoma. V is TRBV5-1 and J is TRBJ2-7; D unclear. As DNA, the CDR3 is TGCGCCAGCAGCCCCCAGCTTTACGAGCAGTACTTC. Translating it yields CASSPQLYEQYF.